One T cell receptor (beta chain) is described in this entry. Its antigen remains unidentified. Per-base quality was not reported, and no clone a single base away is much larger than it. This specimen comes from a study of blood T cell repertoires in COVID-19 (dated by TCRdb to about 2020). Regarding the study in general: Samples from collaborators originated in the United States, Italy and Spain and spanned both the acute and convalescent phases of COVID-19. The prospective study material was composed of cDNA or gDNA derived from T cells, B-cell-depleted T cells, or PBMCs. Subjects who had been exposed to COVID-19, were actively infected with it, or had recovered from it provided the deeply sampled blood TCRbeta repertoires that made up the dataset. The repertoires were made available in a free public database intended to serve as a resource for research on the immune response to SARS-CoV-2. Samples were obtained from the ongoing ImmuneRACE study (first 160 participants) and from over 1,000 subjects provided by 6 global collaborators. The sample metadata nearly always contained a de-identified subject ID, COVID-19 status, age in years and sex. Where available, HLA class I and class II types were obtained from metadata supplied by the sample provider rather than from assay-based typing. Here is what the overall study found, with its caveats: The amount of clinical and demographic metadata varied by source and participant and was provided uncurated.

Whole blood was collected in K2EDTA tubes by collaborating institutions according to the institutions' own protocols. For TCRbeta analysis, collaborators shipped samples as frozen whole blood, isolated PBMCs, or DNA extracted from either of those sample types. The immunoSEQ Assay, a bias-controlled multiplex PCR, was used to amplify TCRbeta CDR3 regions from genomic DNA. On the authors' methods: Within the assay, amplification of reference gene primers was used to estimate how many nucleated cells each sample contained. Sequence reads were collapsed and filtered to measure the absolute abundance of every unique TCRbeta CDR3 rearrangement. For each sample, productive Simpson clonality was calculated as the square root of Simpson's diversity index across productive rearrangements. TCRdb holds this immuneACCESS table with in-frame rearrangements only. Some clones are missing; in checked studies, unresolved V genes explain under half, and the rest has no known cause. That table furnishes V, J and clone size, whereas the DNA furnished D and trimming. For this sample there are about 190,000 clones; 82% appear just once. In total, the top ten clones hold 4.5% to 5.5% of the sample.

From cysteine to phenylalanine, the CDR3 is 17 amino acids long. Of the read, only the CDR3 DNA is kept; its 51 bases are in frame from base 1. This sequence originates from a woman in her 30s with acute or convalescent COVID-19. Sequenced: peripheral blood. Here the chain combines TRBV21-1 and TRBJ1-1; the listed D gene, TRBD1, was not tested against the DNA. TRBV21-1 is listed as a pseudogene. The DNA reads TGTGCCAGCAGCAACAGTGACAGGAATTTAATGAACACTGAAGCTTTCTTT. Translated, this is CASSNSDRNLMNTEAFF.